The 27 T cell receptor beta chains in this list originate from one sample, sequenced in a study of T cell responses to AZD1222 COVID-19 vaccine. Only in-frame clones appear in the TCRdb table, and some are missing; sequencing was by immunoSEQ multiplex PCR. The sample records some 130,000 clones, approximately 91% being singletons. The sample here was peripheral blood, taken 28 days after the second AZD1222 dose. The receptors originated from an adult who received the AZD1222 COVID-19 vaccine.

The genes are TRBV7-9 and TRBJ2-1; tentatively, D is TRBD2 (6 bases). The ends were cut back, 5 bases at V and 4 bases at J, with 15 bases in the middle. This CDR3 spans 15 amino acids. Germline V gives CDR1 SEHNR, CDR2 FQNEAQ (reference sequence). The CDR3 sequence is CASSAASAEYNEQFF. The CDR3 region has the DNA TGTGCCAGCAGCGCTGCTAGCGCAGAATACAATGAGCAGTTCTTC.

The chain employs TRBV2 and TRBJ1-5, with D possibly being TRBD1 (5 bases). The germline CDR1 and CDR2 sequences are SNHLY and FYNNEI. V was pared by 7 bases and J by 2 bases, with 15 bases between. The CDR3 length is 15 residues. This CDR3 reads CASIPDGGGNQPQHF. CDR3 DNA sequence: TGTGCCAGCATACCCGATGGGGGAGGCAATCAGCCCCAGCATTTT.

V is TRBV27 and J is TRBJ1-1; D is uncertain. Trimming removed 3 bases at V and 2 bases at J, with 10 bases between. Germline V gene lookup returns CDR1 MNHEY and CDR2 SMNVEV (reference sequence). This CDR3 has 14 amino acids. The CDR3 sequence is CASSFSNSNTEAFF. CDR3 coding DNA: TGTGCCAGCAGTTTCAGTAACAGTAACACTGAAGCTTTCTTT.

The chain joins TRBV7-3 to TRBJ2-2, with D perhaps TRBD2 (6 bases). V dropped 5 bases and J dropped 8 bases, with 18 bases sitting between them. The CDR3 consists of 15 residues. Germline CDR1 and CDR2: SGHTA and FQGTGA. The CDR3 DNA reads TGTGCCAGCAGCCCAAGGGGTGGAGGGGAAGGGGAGCTGTTTTTT. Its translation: CASSPRGGGEGELFF.

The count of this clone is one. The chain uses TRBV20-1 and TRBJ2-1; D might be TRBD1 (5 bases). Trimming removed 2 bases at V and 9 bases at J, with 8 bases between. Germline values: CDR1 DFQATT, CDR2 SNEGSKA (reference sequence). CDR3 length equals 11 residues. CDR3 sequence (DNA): TGCAGTGCTAGAACAGGAGTTGAGCAGTTCTTC. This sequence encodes CSARTGVEQFF.

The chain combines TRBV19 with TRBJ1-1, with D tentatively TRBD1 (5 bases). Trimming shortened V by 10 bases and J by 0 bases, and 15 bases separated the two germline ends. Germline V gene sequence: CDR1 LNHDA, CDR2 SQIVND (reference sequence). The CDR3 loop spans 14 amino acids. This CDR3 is CATDAGRLNTEAFF. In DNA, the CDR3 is TGTGCCACTGACGCAGGGCGATTGAACACTGAAGCTTTCTTT.

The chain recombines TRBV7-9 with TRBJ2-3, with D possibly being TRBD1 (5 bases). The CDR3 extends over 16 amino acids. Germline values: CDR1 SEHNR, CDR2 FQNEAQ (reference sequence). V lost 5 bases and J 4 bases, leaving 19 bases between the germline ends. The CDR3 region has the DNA TGTGCCAGCAGCCCCCAGGGCGGTAATTTCGCAGATACGCAGTATTTT. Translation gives CASSPQGGNFADTQYF.

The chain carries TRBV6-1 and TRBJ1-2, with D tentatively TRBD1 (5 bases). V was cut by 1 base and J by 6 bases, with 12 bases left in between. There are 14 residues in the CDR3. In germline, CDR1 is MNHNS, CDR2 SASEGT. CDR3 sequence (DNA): TGTGCCAGCAGTGAAGTCGGAGGGGTTGATGGCTACACCTTC. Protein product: CASSEVGGVDGYTF.

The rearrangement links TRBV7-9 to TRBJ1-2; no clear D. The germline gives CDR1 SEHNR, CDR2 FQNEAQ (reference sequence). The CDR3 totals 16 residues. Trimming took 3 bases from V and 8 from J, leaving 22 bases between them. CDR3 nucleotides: TGTGCCAGCAGCTTGTTCTTGGGGTCATTCGGAAGGGGCTACACCTTC. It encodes CASSLFLGSFGRGYTF.

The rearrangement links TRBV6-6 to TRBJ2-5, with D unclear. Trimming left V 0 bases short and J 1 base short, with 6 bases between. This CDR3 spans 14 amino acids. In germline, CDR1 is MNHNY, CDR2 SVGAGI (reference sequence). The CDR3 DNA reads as TGTGCCAGCAGTTACTCTCGGGTCCAAGAGACCCAGTACTTC. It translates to CASSYSRVQETQYF.

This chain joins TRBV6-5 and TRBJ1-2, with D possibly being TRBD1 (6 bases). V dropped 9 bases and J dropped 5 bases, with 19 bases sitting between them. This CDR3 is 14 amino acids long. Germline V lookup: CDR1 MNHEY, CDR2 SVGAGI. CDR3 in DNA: TGTGCCAGTCAGATAATGGACAGTCGTTATGGCTACACCTTC. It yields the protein CASQIMDSRYGYTF.

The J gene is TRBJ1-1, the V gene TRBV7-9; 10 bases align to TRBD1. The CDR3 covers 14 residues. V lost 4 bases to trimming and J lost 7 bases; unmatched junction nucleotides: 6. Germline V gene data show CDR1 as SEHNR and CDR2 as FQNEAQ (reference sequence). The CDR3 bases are TGTGCCAGCAGCTACGACAGGGGGCTGAGTGAAGCTTTCTTT. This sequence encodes CASSYDRGLSEAFF.

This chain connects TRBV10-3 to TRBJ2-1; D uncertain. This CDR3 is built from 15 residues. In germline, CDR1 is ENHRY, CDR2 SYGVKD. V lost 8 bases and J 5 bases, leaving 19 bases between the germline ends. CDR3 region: CAISMDGLGNNEQFF. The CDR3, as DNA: TGTGCCATCTCAATGGACGGATTGGGAAACAATGAGCAGTTCTTC.

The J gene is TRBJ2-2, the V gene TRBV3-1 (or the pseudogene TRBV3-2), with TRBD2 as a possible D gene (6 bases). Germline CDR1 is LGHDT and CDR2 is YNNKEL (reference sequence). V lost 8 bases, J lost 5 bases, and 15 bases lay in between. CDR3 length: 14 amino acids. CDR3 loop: CASSQLLATGELFF. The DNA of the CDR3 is TGTGCCAGCTCCCAGCTGCTAGCGACCGGGGAGCTGTTTTTT.

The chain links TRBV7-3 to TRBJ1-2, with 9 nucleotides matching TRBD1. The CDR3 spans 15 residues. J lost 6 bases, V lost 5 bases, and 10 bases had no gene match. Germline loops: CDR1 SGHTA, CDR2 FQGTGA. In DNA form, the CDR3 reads TGTGCCAGCAGCCCGCGAGGGACAGGGTACGATGGCTACACCTTC. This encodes CASSPRGTGYDGYTF.

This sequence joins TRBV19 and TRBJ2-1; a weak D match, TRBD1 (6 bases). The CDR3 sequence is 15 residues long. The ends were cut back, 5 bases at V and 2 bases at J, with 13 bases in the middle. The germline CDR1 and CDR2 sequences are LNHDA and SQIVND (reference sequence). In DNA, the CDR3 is TGTGCCAGTAGTCCACTGAAGGGGGCCTACAATGAGCAGTTCTTC. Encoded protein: CASSPLKGAYNEQFF.

CDR3 protein: CASSLAPGLYEQYF. The CDR3 DNA sequence: TGTGCCAGCAGCTTAGCACCAGGCCTGTACGAGCAGTACTTC. The chain couples TRBV11-2 to TRBJ2-7; D remains ambiguous. V was pared by 1 base and J by 4 bases, with 11 bases between. CDR1 is SGHAT and CDR2 is FQNNGV in the germline V gene. There are 14 residues in the CDR3.

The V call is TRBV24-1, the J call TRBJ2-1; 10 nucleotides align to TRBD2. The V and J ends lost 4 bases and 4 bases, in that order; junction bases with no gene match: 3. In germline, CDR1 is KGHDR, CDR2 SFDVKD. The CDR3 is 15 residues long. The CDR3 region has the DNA TGTGCCACCAGTGAACGTAGCGGGAGGTACAATGAGCAGTTCTTC. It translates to CATSERSGRYNEQFF.

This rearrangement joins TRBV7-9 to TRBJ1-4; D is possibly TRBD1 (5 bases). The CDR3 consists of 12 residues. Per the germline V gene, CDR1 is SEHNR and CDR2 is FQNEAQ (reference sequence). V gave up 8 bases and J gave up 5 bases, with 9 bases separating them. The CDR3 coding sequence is TGTGCCAGCTCCGGGGGGAATGAAAAACTGTTTTTT. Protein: CASSGGNEKLFF.

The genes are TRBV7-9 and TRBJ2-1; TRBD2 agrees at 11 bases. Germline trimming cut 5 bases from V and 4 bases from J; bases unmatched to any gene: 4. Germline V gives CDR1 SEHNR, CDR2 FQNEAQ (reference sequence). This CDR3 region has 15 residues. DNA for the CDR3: TGTGCCAGCAGCATAGGGACTAGCGGATACAATGAGCAGTTCTTC. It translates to CASSIGTSGYNEQFF.

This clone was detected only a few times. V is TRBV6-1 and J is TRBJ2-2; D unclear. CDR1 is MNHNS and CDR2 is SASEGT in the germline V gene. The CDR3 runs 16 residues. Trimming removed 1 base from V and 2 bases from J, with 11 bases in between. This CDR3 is CASSEVVGSNTGELFF. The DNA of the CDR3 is TGTGCCAGCAGTGAAGTTGTAGGAAGTAACACCGGGGAGCTGTTTTTT.

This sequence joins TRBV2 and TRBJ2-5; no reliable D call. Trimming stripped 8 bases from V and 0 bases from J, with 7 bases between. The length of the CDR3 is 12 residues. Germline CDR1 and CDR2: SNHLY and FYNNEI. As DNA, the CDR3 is TGTGCCAGCGCGGTATACCAAGAGACCCAGTACTTC. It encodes CASAVYQETQYF. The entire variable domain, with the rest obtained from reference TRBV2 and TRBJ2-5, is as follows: EPEVTQTPSHQVTQMGQEVILRCVPISNHLYFYWYRQILGQKVEFLVSFYNNEISEKSEIFDDQFSVERPDGSNFTLKIRSTKLEDSAMYFCASAVYQETQYFGPGTRLLVL.

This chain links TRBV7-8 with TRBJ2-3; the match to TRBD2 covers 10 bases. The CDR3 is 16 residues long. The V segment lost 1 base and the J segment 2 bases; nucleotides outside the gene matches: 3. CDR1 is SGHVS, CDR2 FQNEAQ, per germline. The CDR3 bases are TGTGCCAGCAGCTTAGGGACTAGCGGACTCACAGATACGCAGTATTTT. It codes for CASSLGTSGLTDTQYF.

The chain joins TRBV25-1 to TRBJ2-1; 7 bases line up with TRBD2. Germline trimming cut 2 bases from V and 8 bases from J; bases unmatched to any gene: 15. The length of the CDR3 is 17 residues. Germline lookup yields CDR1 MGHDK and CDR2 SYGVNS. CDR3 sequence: CASSEPAMGGSYDEQFF. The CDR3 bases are TGTGCCAGCAGTGAACCCGCTATGGGCGGGAGTTATGATGAGCAGTTCTTC.

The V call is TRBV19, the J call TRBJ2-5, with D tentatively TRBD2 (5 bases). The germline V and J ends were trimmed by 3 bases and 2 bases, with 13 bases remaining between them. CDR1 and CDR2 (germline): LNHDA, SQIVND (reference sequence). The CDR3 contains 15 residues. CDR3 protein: CASSIPRSGQETQYF. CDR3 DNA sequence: TGTGCCAGTAGTATCCCCCGGAGCGGACAAGAGACCCAGTACTTC.

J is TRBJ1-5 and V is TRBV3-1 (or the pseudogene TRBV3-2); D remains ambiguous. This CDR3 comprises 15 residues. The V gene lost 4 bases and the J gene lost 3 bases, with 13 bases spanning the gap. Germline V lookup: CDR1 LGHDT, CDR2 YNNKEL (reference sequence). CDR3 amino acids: CASSRNRQDNQPQHF. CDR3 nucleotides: TGTGCCAGCAGCCGTAACCGGCAGGACAATCAGCCCCAGCATTTT.

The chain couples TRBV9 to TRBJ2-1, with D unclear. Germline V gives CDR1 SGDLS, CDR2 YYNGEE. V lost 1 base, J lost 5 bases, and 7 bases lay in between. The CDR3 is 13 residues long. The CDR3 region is CASSVWDDNEQFF. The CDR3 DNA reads TGTGCCAGCAGCGTATGGGATGACAATGAGCAGTTCTTC.